Below are 23 T cell receptor beta chains sequenced from a single sample in a study of blood T cell repertoires in COVID-19. Repertoires were generated with immunoSEQ multiplex PCR, while TCRdb's copy carries only in-frame clones and drops some. The sample yields 110,000 to 150,000 clones, more than 80% seen once. Sequencing used PBMCs or T cells enriched from blood (not recorded which). Receptors were obtained from a young woman who had been exposed to COVID-19.

V is TRBV28 and J is TRBJ1-2, with 9 bases fitting TRBD1. Germline V CDR1 and CDR2: MDHEN, SYDVKM. The CDR3 has 16 amino acids. The V and J ends lost 6 bases and 5 bases, in that order; junction bases with no gene match: 13. The CDR3 protein is CASSLIQGALGYGYTF. The DNA of the CDR3 is TGTGCCAGCAGCCTAATACAGGGGGCGCTTGGATATGGCTACACCTTC.

The chain carries TRBV5-6 and TRBJ2-7; 14 nucleotides match TRBD2. Germline trimming cut 4 bases from V and 6 bases from J; bases unmatched to any gene: 9. Germline CDR1 is SGHDT and CDR2 is YYEEEE. The CDR3 is 16 amino acids. CDR3 in amino acids: CASSPGLAGASREQYF. The DNA for the CDR3 is TGTGCCAGCAGCCCGGGACTAGCGGGAGCTTCTCGCGAGCAGTACTTC.

This clone was recorded once. The chain uses TRBV5-6 and TRBJ1-2, with D uncertain. This CDR3 comprises 15 residues. CDR1 is SGHDT and CDR2 is YYEEEE in the germline V gene. V gave up 4 bases and J gave up 2 bases, with 15 bases separating them. CDR3 nucleotide sequence: TGTGCCAGCAGCATCCCGACAAGGCTCAACTATGGCTACACCTTC. Residues: CASSIPTRLNYGYTF.

The chain combines TRBV19 with TRBJ2-4, with D unclear. Germline V gene lookup returns CDR1 LNHDA and CDR2 SQIVND (reference sequence). CDR3 length: 11 residues. The V end lost 3 bases, the J end lost 6 bases, and 3 bases lay between the germline ends. CDR3 region: CASSIGNIQYF. CDR3 in DNA: TGTGCCAGTAGTATCGGAAACATTCAGTACTTC.

V is TRBV2 and J is TRBJ1-2, with D unclear. Trimming shortened V by 6 bases and J by 5 bases, and 7 bases separated the two germline ends. This CDR3 is built from 11 residues. Germline CDR1 is SNHLY and CDR2 is FYNNEI. In DNA form, the CDR3 reads TGTGCCAGCAGAGCGGAATATGGCTACACCTTC. Amino acids: CASRAEYGYTF.

The chain recombines TRBV20-1 with TRBJ1-5; D unresolved. V was cut by 6 bases and J by 7 bases, with 19 bases left in between. The V gene's germline CDR1 is DFQATT and CDR2 SNEGSKA (reference sequence). This CDR3 contains 14 residues. The CDR3 sequence is CSASETVWSQPQHF. The DNA for the CDR3 is TGCAGTGCAAGTGAGACGGTCTGGAGCCAGCCCCAGCATTTT.

This chain joins TRBV6-5 and TRBJ1-2, with D unresolved. The germline V and J ends were trimmed by 6 bases and 2 bases, with 10 bases remaining between them. Per the germline V gene, CDR1 is MNHEY and CDR2 is SVGAGI. The CDR3 runs 13 residues. CDR3 bases: TGTGCCAGCAGCTCACACACCAACTATGGCTACACCTTC. It encodes CASSSHTNYGYTF.

The chain carries TRBV7-9 and TRBJ2-5; D may be TRBD2 (6 bases). The CDR3 runs 13 residues. The germline V gene encodes CDR1 SEHNR and CDR2 FQNEAQ (reference sequence). The V gene lost 2 bases and the J gene lost 4 bases, with 8 bases spanning the gap. CDR3 loop: CASSLSSGETQYF. As DNA, the CDR3 is TGTGCCAGCAGCTTAAGTAGCGGAGAGACCCAGTACTTC.

The V and J genes are TRBV29-1 and TRBJ2-7; D is perhaps TRBD1 (7 bases). Trimming took 4 bases from V and 6 from J, leaving 19 bases between them. This CDR3 contains 14 residues. Germline CDR1 SQVTM, CDR2 ANQGSEA. The CDR3 sequence is CSVVQTTGRSEQYF. The CDR3 DNA reads TGCAGCGTTGTCCAAACGACAGGGAGGTCCGAGCAGTACTTC.

The rearrangement joins TRBV24-1 to TRBJ2-1; 14 bases fit TRBD2. V trimming: 7 bases; J trimming: 7 bases; junction bases outside the gene matches: 5. Germline CDR1 reads KGHDR; CDR2 reads SFDVKD. The CDR3 sequence is 15 residues long. The CDR3 is CATSPGTSGRNEQFF. The CDR3 coding sequence is TGTGCCACCAGCCCCGGGACTAGCGGGAGAAATGAGCAGTTCTTC.

The rearrangement links TRBV25-1 to TRBJ1-6; unclear D gene. CDR1 and CDR2 from the germline V gene are MGHDK and SYGVNS. The V and J ends lost 4 bases and 6 bases respectively, with 7 bases between them. The CDR3 is 13 amino acids. Here the CDR3 DNA reads TGTGCCAGCAGTGGACACTTTAATTCACCCCTCCACTTT. It yields the protein CASSGHFNSPLHF.

The rearrangement uses TRBV15 and TRBJ2-5; no clear D gene. The V end was cut by 0 bases, the J end by 2 bases, with 10 bases between. Looked up from germline, CDR1 is LNHNV and CDR2 is YYDKDF (reference sequence). This CDR3 contains 15 residues. The CDR3 reads CATSRDLAGQETQYF. The CDR3 DNA reads TGTGCCACCAGCAGAGATCTGGCAGGTCAAGAGACCCAGTACTTC.

This clone came up a few times. The sample carries other DNA sequences with the same CDR3. The chain carries TRBV10-1 and TRBJ1-1; D unresolved. Per germline, CDR1 WNHNN and CDR2 SYGVQD (reference sequence). V lost 6 bases to trimming and J lost 0 bases, with 8 bases between them. CDR3 length equals 13 residues. The CDR3 spells CASSLSVNTEAFF. In DNA, the CDR3 is TGCGCCAGCAGCCTAAGCGTGAACACTGAAGCTTTCTTT.

This clone has a count of ten or more. The CDR3 coding sequence is TGTGCCAGCAGCCCAAGGGCTAGCGGGAGGATCCAAGAGACCCAGTACTTC. Protein product: CASSPRASGRIQETQYF. This chain joins TRBV5-4 and TRBJ2-5, with 11 positions matching TRBD2. Trimming cost V 4 bases and J 1 base; bases outside gene matches: 9. Germline CDR1 is SGHNT and CDR2 is YYREEE (reference sequence). The CDR3 sequence is 17 residues long.

The chain uses TRBV19 and TRBJ1-1; the match to TRBD1 covers 8 bases. V was pared by 3 bases and J by 1 base, with 4 bases of the junction left unmatched. Germline V lookup: CDR1 LNHDA, CDR2 SQIVND (reference sequence). The CDR3 spans 15 residues. Here the CDR3 DNA reads TGTGCCAGTAGTATGGATCAGGGGGCGAACACTGAAGCTTTCTTT. Protein sequence: CASSMDQGANTEAFF.

V is TRBV9 and J is TRBJ2-2; D is possibly TRBD2 (5 bases). Germline V gives CDR1 SGDLS, CDR2 YYNGEE. This CDR3 has 15 residues. The V end lost 0 bases, the J end lost 0 bases, and 6 bases lay between the germline ends. The CDR3 DNA reads TGTGCCAGCAGCGTAGGGCGGGCGAACACCGGGGAGCTGTTTTTT. It yields the protein CASSVGRANTGELFF.

The chain links TRBV4-2 to TRBJ2-3; 12 bases match TRBD2. This CDR3 region has 16 residues. V lost 0 bases and J lost 4; bases outside the gene matches: 2. Per germline, CDR1 LGHNA and CDR2 YNFKEQ. CDR3 protein: CASSQDWTSGADTQYF. The CDR3 bases are TGTGCCAGCAGCCAAGACTGGACTAGCGGGGCAGATACGCAGTATTTT.

V is TRBV6-6 and J is TRBJ2-1, with 7 bases matching TRBD2. The V and J ends lost 6 bases and 8 bases, in that order; junction bases with no gene match: 28. Germline V gene lookup returns CDR1 MNHNY and CDR2 SVGAGI (reference sequence). This CDR3 has 20 residues. The CDR3 DNA is TGTGCCAGCAGCTTTTCCCTAGTGGGAGGGCCTCAAGGGCCGTTGGATGAGCAGTTCTTC. It codes for CASSFSLVGGPQGPLDEQFF.

The rearrangement joins TRBV28 to TRBJ2-5; a weak D match, TRBD1 (7 bases). The CDR3 extends over 17 amino acids. Germline loops: CDR1 MDHEN, CDR2 SYDVKM. V lost 2 bases and J lost 5, with 21 bases in between. The CDR3 bases are TGTGCCAGCAGTTTAGTCCGGCAGGGGGGTTCTTGGGAGACCCAGTACTTC. Amino acids: CASSLVRQGGSWETQYF.

This chain uses TRBV13 with TRBJ1-5; 9 positions agree with TRBD1. The V segment lost 1 base and the J segment 11 bases; nucleotides outside the gene matches: 9. Germline V lookup: CDR1 PRHDT, CDR2 FYEKMQ (reference sequence). The CDR3 extends over 15 amino acids. The CDR3 DNA is TGTGCCAGCAGCTTAGCCGGACAGGGGCCTCAAGCCCAGCATTTT. Its translation is CASSLAGQGPQAQHF.

The CDR3, as DNA: TGCGCCAGCAGCTTGTCGGGACTAGCGGGAGTCGAGACCCAGTACTTC. Its translation: CASSLSGLAGVETQYF. The gene calls are TRBV5-1 and TRBJ2-5; 14 positions agree with TRBD2. The V segment lost 1 base and the J segment 5 bases; nucleotides outside the gene matches: 4. The CDR3 covers 16 residues. Germline V lookup: CDR1 SGHRS, CDR2 YFSETQ.

V usage is TRBV28 and J usage is TRBJ2-7; 10 bases fit TRBD1. Germline V lookup: CDR1 MDHEN, CDR2 SYDVKM. The length of the CDR3 is 13 residues. With V trimmed by 6 bases and J by 4 bases, 3 bases remained unmatched. CDR3 loop: CASRRDRGYEQYF. The DNA for the CDR3 is TGTGCCAGCAGGAGGGACAGGGGTTACGAGCAGTACTTC.

The CDR3 here is CASSPRQEIPNQPQHF. In DNA, the CDR3 is TGTGCCAGTAGTCCGCGACAGGAGATTCCCAATCAGCCCCAGCATTTT. The chain recombines TRBV19 with TRBJ1-5; TRBD1 is a possible D gene (6 bases). The CDR3 runs to 16 residues. Germline CDR1 and CDR2: LNHDA and SQIVND (reference sequence). Trimming left V 5 bases short and J 3 bases short, with 17 bases between.